The clone carrying this TCR beta chain appeared many times. Its antigen is as yet unknown. This sample is drawn from a study of T cells after yellow fever vaccination. Turning to the study itself: The authors prepared low-cell-number fractions using SMART-Seq v4 Ultra Low Input. The study's findings and limits: In post-booster samples, most primary-vaccination clones reappeared (just under 97% CD4, around 87% CD8). The appearance of a small share of clonotypes in both CD4 and CD8 compartments was observed. Abundant contaminating clonotypes from the bulk population could appear in FACS-sorted repertoires.

The V and J ends lost 3 bases and 5 bases respectively, with 4 bases between them. Germline V CDR1 and CDR2: SGHAT, FQNNGV. This CDR3 has 12 residues. TCRdb analysed the 5' RACE reads with MiXCR anew, one entry per CDR3 protein. The sample has around 180,000 distinct CDR3 sequences; 6.2% are singletons. The V and J genes are TRBV11-2 and TRBJ2-2; D unclear. The material sequenced was CD4+ T cells sorted from PBMCs, taken on the day of the first yellow fever vaccination. The sequence derives from a young man who received the YFV17D yellow fever vaccine. CDR3 in amino acids: CASSLWTGELFF. The CDR3 region has the DNA TGTGCCAGCAGCTTGTGGACCGGGGAGCTGTTTTTT.